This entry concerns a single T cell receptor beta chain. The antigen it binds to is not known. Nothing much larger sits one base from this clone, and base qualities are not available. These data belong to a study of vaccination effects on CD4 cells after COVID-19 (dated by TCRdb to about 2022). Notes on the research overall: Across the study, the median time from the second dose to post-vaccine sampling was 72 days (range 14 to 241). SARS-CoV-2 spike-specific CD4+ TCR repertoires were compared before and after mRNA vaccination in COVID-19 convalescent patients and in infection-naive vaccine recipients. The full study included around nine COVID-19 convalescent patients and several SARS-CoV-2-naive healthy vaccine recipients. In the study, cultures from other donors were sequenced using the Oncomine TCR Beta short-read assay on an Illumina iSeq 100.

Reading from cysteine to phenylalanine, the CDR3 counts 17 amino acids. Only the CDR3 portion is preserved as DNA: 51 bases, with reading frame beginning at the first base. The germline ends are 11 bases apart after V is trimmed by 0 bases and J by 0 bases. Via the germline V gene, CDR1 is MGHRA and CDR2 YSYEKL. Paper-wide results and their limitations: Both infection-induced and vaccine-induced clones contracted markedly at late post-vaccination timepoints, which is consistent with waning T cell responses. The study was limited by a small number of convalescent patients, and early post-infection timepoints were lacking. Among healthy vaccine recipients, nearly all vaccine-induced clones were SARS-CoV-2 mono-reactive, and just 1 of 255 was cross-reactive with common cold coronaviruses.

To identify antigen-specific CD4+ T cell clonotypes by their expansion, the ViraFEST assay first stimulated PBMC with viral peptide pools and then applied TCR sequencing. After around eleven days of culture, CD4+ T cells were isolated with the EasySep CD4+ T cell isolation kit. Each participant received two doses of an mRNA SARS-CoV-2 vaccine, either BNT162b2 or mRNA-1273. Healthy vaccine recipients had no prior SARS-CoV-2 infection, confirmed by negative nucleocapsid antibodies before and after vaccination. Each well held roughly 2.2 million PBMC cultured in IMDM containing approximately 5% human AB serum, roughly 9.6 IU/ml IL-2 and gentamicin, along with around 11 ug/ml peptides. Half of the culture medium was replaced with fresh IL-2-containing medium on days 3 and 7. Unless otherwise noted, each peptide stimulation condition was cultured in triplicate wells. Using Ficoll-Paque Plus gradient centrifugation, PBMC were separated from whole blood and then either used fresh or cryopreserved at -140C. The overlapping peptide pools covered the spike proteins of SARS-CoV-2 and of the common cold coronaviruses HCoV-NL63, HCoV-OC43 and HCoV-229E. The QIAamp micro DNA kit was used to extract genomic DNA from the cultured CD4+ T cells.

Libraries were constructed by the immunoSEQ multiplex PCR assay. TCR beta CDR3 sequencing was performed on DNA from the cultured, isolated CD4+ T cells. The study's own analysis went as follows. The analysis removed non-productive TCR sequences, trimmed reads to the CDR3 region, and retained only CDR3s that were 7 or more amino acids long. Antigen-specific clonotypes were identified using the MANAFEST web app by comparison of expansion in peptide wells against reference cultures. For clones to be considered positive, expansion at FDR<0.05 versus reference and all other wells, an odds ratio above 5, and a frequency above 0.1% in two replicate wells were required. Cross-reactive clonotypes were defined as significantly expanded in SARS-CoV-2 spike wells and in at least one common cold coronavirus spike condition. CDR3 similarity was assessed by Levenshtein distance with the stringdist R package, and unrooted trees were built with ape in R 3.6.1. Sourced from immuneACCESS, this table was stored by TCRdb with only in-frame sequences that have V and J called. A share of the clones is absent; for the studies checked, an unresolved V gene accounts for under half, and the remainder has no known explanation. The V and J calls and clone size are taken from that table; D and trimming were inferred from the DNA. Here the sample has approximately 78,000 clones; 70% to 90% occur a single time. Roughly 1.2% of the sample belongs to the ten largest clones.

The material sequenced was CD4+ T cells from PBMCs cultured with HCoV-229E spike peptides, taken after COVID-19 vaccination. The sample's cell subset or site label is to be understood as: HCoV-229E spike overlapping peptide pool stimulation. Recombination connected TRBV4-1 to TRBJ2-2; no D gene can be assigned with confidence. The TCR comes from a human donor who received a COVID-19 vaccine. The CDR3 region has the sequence CASSQDVGNANTGELFF. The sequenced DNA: TGCGCCAGCAGCCAAGATGTGGGGAACGCGAACACCGGGGAGCTGTTTTTT.